These 17 T cell receptor beta chains came from one sample sequenced in a study of OX40 agonist ivuxolimab in advanced cancers. Produced via immunoSEQ multiplex PCR; TCRdb's table is partial and in-frame only. The sample carries some 82,000 clones, approximately 95% recorded once. This sample comprised CD4+ or CD8+ T cells sorted from blood, obtained in a trial of the OX40 agonist ivuxolimab. These receptors came from an adult with an advanced solid tumor such as melanoma, head and neck, liver or kidney cancer.

V and J are TRBV7-9 and TRBJ1-1; tentatively, D is TRBD1 (5 bases). The ends were cut back, 2 bases at V and 5 bases at J, with 15 bases in the middle. The length of the CDR3 is 15 residues. Germline V gene lookup returns CDR1 SEHNR and CDR2 FQNEAQ (reference sequence). CDR3 sequence reads: CASSLLRGRDTEAFF. DNA of the CDR3: TGTGCCAGCAGCTTACTACGGGGGAGAGATACTGAAGCTTTCTTT.

The chain carries TRBV9 and TRBJ2-7, with TRBD2 as a possible D gene (6 bases). The V gene's germline CDR1 is SGDLS and CDR2 YYNGEE. This CDR3 is built from 14 residues. The V gene lost 0 bases and the J gene lost 6 bases, with 13 bases spanning the gap. CDR3 sequence (DNA): TGTGCCAGCAGCGTAGGTTGGGGGGTCGGCGAGCAGTACTTC. It encodes CASSVGWGVGEQYF.

The rearrangement uses TRBV5-1 and TRBJ2-1; 13 bases match TRBD2. Germline CDR1 reads SGHRS; CDR2 reads YFSETQ. The CDR3 sequence is 16 residues long. V lost 0 bases, J lost 9 bases, and 6 bases stayed unmatched. The chain's CDR3 is CASSLVGLAGVFEQFF. The DNA for the CDR3 is TGCGCCAGCAGCTTGGTAGGACTAGCGGGAGTCTTTGAGCAGTTCTTC.

The gene calls are TRBV6-5 and TRBJ2-3, with D perhaps assigned TRBD1 or TRBD2 (5 bases each). CDR1 is MNHEY, CDR2 SVGAGI, per germline. The V and J ends lost 8 bases and 1 base respectively, with 10 bases between them. This CDR3 has 13 residues. The CDR3 DNA sequence: TGTGCCAGCGGAGTGGGGGGCACAGATACGCAGTATTTT. This sequence encodes CASGVGGTDTQYF.

The V and J genes are TRBV7-3 and TRBJ2-2; 7 positions agree with TRBD1. This CDR3 has 20 amino acids. Germline V gene sequence: CDR1 SGHTA, CDR2 FQGTGA. V dropped 2 bases and J dropped 1; count of bases not matched to a gene: 16. The CDR3 here is CASSLQTGVTGTENTGELFF. The CDR3 DNA sequence: TGTGCCAGCAGCTTACAAACCGGTGTCACCGGGACAGAGAACACCGGGGAGCTGTTTTTT.

CDR3 protein: CASSIVGEAYNEQFF. The CDR3 nucleotides are TGTGCCAGTAGTATTGTGGGGGAGGCCTACAATGAGCAGTTCTTC. The chain uses TRBV19 and TRBJ2-1; D perhaps matches TRBD2 (6 bases). Trimming pared 3 bases from V and 2 bases from J, leaving 11 bases between. The CDR3 covers 15 residues. The V gene's germline CDR1 is LNHDA and CDR2 SQIVND (reference sequence).

The table lists this clone with a count of one. The chain recombines TRBV9 with TRBJ2-7; D tentatively reads TRBD1 or TRBD2 (5 bases each). Germline V gene data show CDR1 as SGDLS and CDR2 as YYNGEE. CDR3 size: 15 residues. Trimming left V 0 bases short and J 6 bases short, with 16 bases between. CDR3 bases: TGTGCCAGCAGCGTAGGGTCAGTGGGACCCCTCGAGCAGTACTTC. Amino acids: CASSVGSVGPLEQYF.

The J gene is TRBJ2-7, the V gene TRBV28; weak D call: TRBD1 (6 bases). Germline CDR1 MDHEN, CDR2 SYDVKM. The CDR3 length is 11 residues. With 5 bases removed from V and 4 bases from J, the gap between germline ends came to 6 bases. DNA of the CDR3: TGTGCCAGCAGTCAGGGGTACGAGCAGTACTTC. Translating gives CASSQGYEQYF.

The chain joins TRBV4-3 to TRBJ2-5; 16 bases align to TRBD2. The V and J ends lost 4 bases and 1 base, in that order; junction bases with no gene match: 3. This CDR3 has 17 residues. Looked up from germline, CDR1 is LGHNA and CDR2 is YSLEER. CDR3 DNA: TGCGCCAGCAGCCCCGGGACTAGCGGGAGGGCCCAAGAGACCCAGTACTTC. Translating gives CASSPGTSGRAQETQYF.

The chain carries TRBV13 and TRBJ2-3; D not resolved. Germline V CDR1 and CDR2: PRHDT, FYEKMQ (reference sequence). Deletions cut 5 bases from V and 5 bases from J, with 8 bases between. This CDR3 has 12 residues. The CDR3 DNA reads as TGTGCCAGCAGCCCCTCCCAAGATACGCAGTATTTT. This translates into CASSPSQDTQYF.

Comment on this clone: The sample has other DNA sequences that encode this CDR3 too. The chain links TRBV5-6 to TRBJ2-7; no definite D call. CDR1 SGHDT and CDR2 YYEEEE come from the germline V gene. The CDR3 runs to 13 residues. With 0 bases removed from V and 0 bases from J, the gap between germline ends came to 4 bases. Written as DNA, the CDR3 is TGTGCCAGCAGCTTGGGAGCCTCCTACGAGCAGTACTTC. It yields the protein CASSLGASYEQYF.

V is TRBV27 and J is TRBJ2-7; possibly TRBD1 for D (6 bases). Between the trimmed V and J ends, which lost 0 bases and 0 bases, there was a span of 12 bases. CDR3 length equals 16 residues. CDR1 is MNHEY and CDR2 is SMNVEV in the germline V gene (reference sequence). CDR3 DNA sequence: TGTGCCAGCAGTTTATCCACCGGGACAAGCTCCTACGAGCAGTACTTC. It encodes CASSLSTGTSSYEQYF.

The sample holds a few counts of this clone. The chain combines TRBV27 with TRBJ1-1; 9 bases line up with TRBD1. The germline V gene encodes CDR1 MNHEY and CDR2 SMNVEV (reference sequence). CDR3 length: 11 residues. Trimming removed 11 bases from V and 3 bases from J; junction bases left unmatched: 1. CDR3 residues: CAWDRDTEAFF. CDR3 DNA sequence: TGTGCCTGGGACAGGGACACTGAAGCTTTCTTT.

The rearrangement joins TRBV29-1 to TRBJ1-2; D might be TRBD1 (6 bases). The germline CDR1 and CDR2 sequences are SQVTM and ANQGSEA. This CDR3 is 13 amino acids long. Trimming took 6 bases from V and 6 from J, leaving 17 bases between them. DNA of the CDR3: TGCAGCGTCGAGGACAGTTCCGCGAATGGCTACACCTTC. This translates into CSVEDSSANGYTF.

The CDR3 region is CASSQQRGDSYNEQFF. CDR3 bases: TGTGCCAGCAGCCAGCAGCGGGGGGACTCCTACAATGAGCAGTTCTTC. This chain links TRBV5-6 with TRBJ2-1, with TRBD2 matching 9 bases. The germline V gene encodes CDR1 SGHDT and CDR2 YYEEEE. CDR3 length equals 16 residues. J was trimmed by 0 bases and V by 4 bases; bases with no gene match: 5. The complete variable domain, with remaining parts taken from reference TRBV5-6 and TRBJ2-1, reads DAGVTQSPTHLIKTRGQQVTLRCSPKSGHDTVSWYQQALGQGPQFIFQYYEEEERQRGNFPDRFSGHQFPNYSSELNVNALLLGDSALYLCASSQQRGDSYNEQFFGPGTRLTVL.

This clone was counted between two and nine times. V is TRBV2 and J is TRBJ2-7; 8 bases map to TRBD2. V was clipped by 6 bases and J by 2 bases; unmatched bases: 6. The germline gives CDR1 SNHLY, CDR2 FYNNEI. The CDR3 totals 14 residues. CDR3: CASSGGGAAYEQYF. The CDR3 DNA reads as TGTGCCAGCAGCGGGGGGGGAGCGGCCTACGAGCAGTACTTC. The full variable domain, with the rest looked up from reference TRBV2 and TRBJ2-7, is EPEVTQTPSHQVTQMGQEVILRCVPISNHLYFYWYRQILGQKVEFLVSFYNNEISEKSEIFDDQFSVERPDGSNFTLKIRSTKLEDSAMYFCASSGGGAAYEQYFGPGTRLTVT.

The CDR3: CASSPDSYEASNTGELFF. Here the CDR3 DNA reads TGTGCCAGCAGTCCCGACAGCTATGAGGCTTCGAACACCGGGGAGCTGTTTTTT. The V and J genes are TRBV14 and TRBJ2-2; weak D call: TRBD1 (5 bases). The V and J ends lost 6 bases and 0 bases respectively, with 20 bases between them. CDR3 length equals 18 residues. CDR1 and CDR2 from the germline V gene are SGHDN and FVKESK.